A selection of T cell receptor beta chains follows, all from one sample in a study of CD8 T cells in ankylosing spondylitis. TCRdb re-analysed the 5' RACE reads in MiXCR, keeping a single row per CDR3 protein. The table records under 150,000 distinct CDR3 sequences, approximately 9.9% of them present only once. The specimen sequenced was blood, either unsorted or a sorted T cell fraction (not recorded which). The receptors were sampled from a male donor with ankylosing spondylitis or in good health (not recorded which). CDR3s include the opening cysteine and the closing phenylalanine or tryptophan. Fields, in order: J gene, V gene, clone size, D gene, CDR3 DNA, CDR3 protein. A D gene is named only where the DNA matches it firmly. Rows may omit the clone size; those that give it use once, few, many or a size class.

j_gene: TRBJ1-4
v_gene: TRBV20-1
abundance: many
d_gene: .
CDR3nt: TGCAGTTCCCGTCACAGGGAGAGTCGTGAAAAACTGTTTTTT
CDR3aa: CSSRHRESREKLFF

j_gene: TRBJ1-6
v_gene: TRBV4-1
abundance: many
d_gene: .
CDR3nt: TGCGCCAGCAGCCAACCAGGGTCACCCCTCCACTTT
CDR3aa: CASSQPGSPLHF

j_gene: TRBJ2-1
v_gene: TRBV6-2/TRBV6-3
abundance: .
d_gene: .
CDR3nt: TGTGCCAGCAGTTACGATGGGGTACACAATGAGCAGTTCTTC
CDR3aa: CASSYDGVHNEQFF

j_gene: TRBJ2-2
v_gene: TRBV7-7
abundance: .
d_gene: TRBD1
CDR3nt: TGTGCTAGCAGCGCATCAGGGGGCGGGGAGCTGTTTTTT
CDR3aa: CASSASGGGELFF

j_gene: TRBJ1-5
v_gene: TRBV12-3/TRBV12-4
abundance: .
d_gene: .
CDR3nt: TGTGCCAGCAGTTCACAGGCGACATCAGCAGCCCAGCATTTT
CDR3aa: CASSSQATSAAQHF

j_gene: TRBJ2-3
v_gene: TRBV28
abundance: many
d_gene: TRBD2
CDR3nt: TGTGCCAGCCTGGGACATGGACTAGCGGGAGGGCCTGATACGCAGTATTTT
CDR3aa: CASLGHGLAGGPDTQYF

j_gene: TRBJ2-2
v_gene: TRBV12-3/TRBV12-4
abundance: many
d_gene: .
CDR3nt: TGTGCCAGCAGTCCGACCCGACAGAACACCGGGGAGCTGTTTTTT
CDR3aa: CASSPTRQNTGELFF

j_gene: TRBJ2-2
v_gene: TRBV5-4
abundance: many
d_gene: TRBD1
CDR3nt: TGTGCCAGCAGCGAGAAGACAGGGGCCCTCTCGTTTGGGGAGCTGTTTTTT
CDR3aa: CASSEKTGALSFGELFF

j_gene: TRBJ2-7
v_gene: TRBV12-3/TRBV12-4
abundance: .
d_gene: .
CDR3nt: TGTGCCAGCAGCGCAACGACAGAATACGAGCAGTACTTC
CDR3aa: CASSATTEYEQYF

j_gene: TRBJ2-5
v_gene: TRBV20-1
abundance: .
d_gene: TRBD2
CDR3nt: TGCAGTGCTACCAGGACTAGCGGGAGTGGGGAGACCCAGTACTTC
CDR3aa: CSATRTSGSGETQYF

j_gene: TRBJ2-1
v_gene: TRBV7-8
abundance: .
d_gene: .
CDR3nt: TGTGCCAGCAGCATAAACACGGAGAGGGGGTCTAAGCAGTTCTTC
CDR3aa: CASSINTERGSKQFF

j_gene: TRBJ2-5
v_gene: TRBV5-1
abundance: few
d_gene: .
CDR3nt: TGCGCCAGCAGCTTGGCGGGGGCCGGCCAAGAGACCCAGTACTTC
CDR3aa: CASSLAGAGQETQYF

j_gene: TRBJ1-3
v_gene: TRBV20-1
abundance: few
d_gene: .
CDR3nt: TGCAGTGCTCAGCGGACGGCCGAACCTGGAAACACCATATATTTT
CDR3aa: CSAQRTAEPGNTIYF

j_gene: TRBJ1-1
v_gene: TRBV4-1
abundance: .
d_gene: .
CDR3nt: TGCGCCAGCAGCCAAGCGGGGCTGAACACTGAAGCTTTCTTT
CDR3aa: CASSQAGLNTEAFF

j_gene: TRBJ2-7
v_gene: TRBV10-3
abundance: many
d_gene: TRBD1
CDR3nt: TGTGCCATCAGTGAGTCGAGGGACAGTGCCTACGAGCAGTACTTC
CDR3aa: CAISESRDSAYEQYF

j_gene: TRBJ2-4
v_gene: TRBV28
abundance: many
d_gene: TRBD1
CDR3nt: TGTGCCAGCAGAAACCCGGGACAGGGGATTCAGTACTTC
CDR3aa: CASRNPGQGIQYF

j_gene: TRBJ1-6
v_gene: TRBV20-1
abundance: many
d_gene: .
CDR3nt: TGCAGTGCTAGATTCGGACAGACATATAATTCACCCCTCCACTTT
CDR3aa: CSARFGQTYNSPLHF

j_gene: TRBJ2-7
v_gene: TRBV7-2
abundance: .
d_gene: .
CDR3nt: TGTGCCAGCAGCTTAGCAGTGGGAGAGGCCTACGAGCAGTACTTC
CDR3aa: CASSLAVGEAYEQYF

j_gene: TRBJ2-7
v_gene: TRBV11-2
abundance: few
d_gene: TRBD1
CDR3nt: TGTGCCAGCAGCCTAGGACAGGGGAGCCCTTACGAGCAGTACTTC
CDR3aa: CASSLGQGSPYEQYF

j_gene: TRBJ2-7
v_gene: TRBV20-1
abundance: .
d_gene: TRBD2
CDR3nt: TGCAGTGCTCCTTTAGAAAGAGCGGCGGGAGTCCGGATGGGTGAGCAGTACTTC
CDR3aa: CSAPLERAAGVRMGEQYF

j_gene: TRBJ2-7
v_gene: TRBV4-2
abundance: many
d_gene: .
CDR3nt: TGTGCCAGCAGCCAAGTTGGTGGAGTCAGGAGCTTC
CDR3aa: CASSQVGGVRSF

j_gene: TRBJ2-1
v_gene: TRBV25-1
abundance: many
d_gene: TRBD1
CDR3nt: TGTGCCAGCAGTACTCGACAGGGGTTGGGGCAGTTCTTC
CDR3aa: CASSTRQGLGQFF

j_gene: TRBJ2-2
v_gene: TRBV19
abundance: .
d_gene: .
CDR3nt: TGTGCCAGTAGTATAGCTCAGAGGGCGAACACCGGGGAGCTGTTTTTT
CDR3aa: CASSIAQRANTGELFF

j_gene: TRBJ2-7
v_gene: TRBV12-3/TRBV12-4
abundance: many
d_gene: TRBD1
CDR3nt: TGTGCCAGCAGTCAAGGACAGGGGGCTGAAGAGCAGTACTTC
CDR3aa: CASSQGQGAEEQYF

j_gene: TRBJ2-1
v_gene: TRBV19
abundance: few
d_gene: .
CDR3nt: TGTGCCAGTAGTCCGGGACAAAAGATGAATGAGCAGTTCTTC
CDR3aa: CASSPGQKMNEQFF

j_gene: TRBJ2-4
v_gene: TRBV10-3
abundance: .
d_gene: TRBD1
CDR3nt: TGTGCCATCAGTGACACCGGGACAGCTGAAAACATTCAGTACTTC
CDR3aa: CAISDTGTAENIQYF

j_gene: TRBJ2-2
v_gene: TRBV20-1
abundance: many
d_gene: .
CDR3nt: TGCAGTGCTAGAGTCGTGGCAGCAAGTAGCACCGGGGAGCTGTTTTTT
CDR3aa: CSARVVAASSTGELFF

j_gene: TRBJ2-5
v_gene: TRBV20-1
abundance: many
d_gene: .
CDR3nt: TGCAGTGCGACCAAAGGGGAGACCCAGTACTTC
CDR3aa: CSATKGETQYF

j_gene: TRBJ1-2
v_gene: TRBV20-1
abundance: many
d_gene: .
CDR3nt: TGCAGTGCTAGGCCCTACGGGACAAGGATACAATACACCTTC
CDR3aa: CSARPYGTRIQYTF

j_gene: TRBJ2-7
v_gene: TRBV9
abundance: .
d_gene: .
CDR3nt: TGTGCCAGCAGCGTGACACCCTTCGTTTACGAGCAGTACTTC
CDR3aa: CASSVTPFVYEQYF

j_gene: TRBJ2-1
v_gene: TRBV5-5
abundance: .
d_gene: .
CDR3nt: TGTGCCAGCAGCCTGACCGGGGGCCCGAACAATGAGCAGTTCTTC
CDR3aa: CASSLTGGPNNEQFF

j_gene: TRBJ2-1
v_gene: TRBV29-1
abundance: many
d_gene: TRBD2
CDR3nt: TGCAGTATCAAGCATTGGGCTAGCGGGACGTGGGGCAATGAGCAGTTCTTC
CDR3aa: CSIKHWASGTWGNEQFF

j_gene: TRBJ1-5
v_gene: TRBV7-8
abundance: many
d_gene: .
CDR3nt: TGTGCCAGCAGCCGCGACAGAGATCATGGCAATCAGCCCCAGCATTTT
CDR3aa: CASSRDRDHGNQPQHF

j_gene: TRBJ2-7
v_gene: TRBV20-1
abundance: many
d_gene: .
CDR3nt: TGCAGTGCTAGGGACAACACTTACGAGCAGTACTTC
CDR3aa: CSARDNTYEQYF

j_gene: TRBJ2-7
v_gene: TRBV5-1
abundance: few
d_gene: TRBD2
CDR3nt: TGCGCCAGCAGCTTGGCCTTACAGGGGACTAGCGGGAGGGGATTCTACGAGCAGTACTTC
CDR3aa: CASSLALQGTSGRGFYEQYF

j_gene: TRBJ2-3
v_gene: TRBV5-1
abundance: many
d_gene: .
CDR3nt: TGCGCCAGCAGCTTGGGACAGAGGCTCCCCTCCACAGATACGCAGTATTTT
CDR3aa: CASSLGQRLPSTDTQYF

j_gene: TRBJ2-3
v_gene: TRBV15
abundance: .
d_gene: TRBD2
CDR3nt: TGTGCCACCAGCAGCCGCAAGGGACTAGGCGTTGATACGCAGTATTTT
CDR3aa: CATSSRKGLGVDTQYF

j_gene: TRBJ2-2
v_gene: TRBV6-5
abundance: .
d_gene: TRBD2
CDR3nt: TGTGCCAGCAGTAACCTAGCGGGAGTCGCCGGGGAGCTGTTTTTT
CDR3aa: CASSNLAGVAGELFF

j_gene: TRBJ2-7
v_gene: TRBV29-1
abundance: many
d_gene: TRBD2
CDR3nt: TGCAGCGCTATGAGACTAGCGGGAGCTGTTGGTCAGTACTTC
CDR3aa: CSAMRLAGAVGQYF

j_gene: TRBJ2-1
v_gene: TRBV3-1
abundance: once
d_gene: TRBD1
CDR3nt: TGTGCCACCAGCCAAGGGACAGGGGGCTACAATGAGCAGTTCTTC
CDR3aa: CATSQGTGGYNEQFF

j_gene: TRBJ2-5
v_gene: TRBV7-2
abundance: many
d_gene: .
CDR3nt: TGTGCCAGCAGCTTGTCAGGGTCGCCGAAAGAGACCCAGTACTTC
CDR3aa: CASSLSGSPKETQYF

j_gene: TRBJ2-7
v_gene: TRBV5-1
abundance: many
d_gene: .
CDR3nt: TGCGCCAGCAGCATGGACGGTGGAGGGGGCTTGGTTAAGCAGTACTTC
CDR3aa: CASSMDGGGGLVKQYF

j_gene: TRBJ1-5
v_gene: TRBV12-3/TRBV12-4
abundance: few
d_gene: .
CDR3nt: TGTGCCAGCAGCGGCACAGAAGCCCTGCTGGGGCCCCAGCATTTT
CDR3aa: CASSGTEALLGPQHF

j_gene: TRBJ1-5
v_gene: TRBV20-1
abundance: .
d_gene: TRBD1
CDR3nt: TGCAGTGCTAGAGAACAGGGGGATCAGCCCCAGCATTTT
CDR3aa: CSAREQGDQPQHF

j_gene: TRBJ2-1
v_gene: TRBV7-2
abundance: many
d_gene: TRBD2
CDR3nt: TGTGCCAGCAGCTTAGAAGGTAGCGGGAGTAGGTATGAGCAGTTCTTC
CDR3aa: CASSLEGSGSRYEQFF

j_gene: TRBJ1-4
v_gene: TRBV7-9
abundance: many
d_gene: .
CDR3nt: TGTGCCAGCAGCTTAGTCGCGACAGGTTATAATGAAAAACTGTTTTTT
CDR3aa: CASSLVATGYNEKLFF

j_gene: TRBJ1-2
v_gene: TRBV12-3/TRBV12-4
abundance: many
d_gene: .
CDR3nt: TGTGCCAGCAGTTTAGCAGGGAGGAGATATGGCTACACCTTC
CDR3aa: CASSLAGRRYGYTF

j_gene: TRBJ2-5
v_gene: TRBV27
abundance: .
d_gene: TRBD1
CDR3nt: TGTGCCAGCAGTAGGGGACAGGGCCAAGAGACCCAGTACTTC
CDR3aa: CASSRGQGQETQYF

j_gene: TRBJ2-7
v_gene: TRBV7-2
abundance: many
d_gene: .
CDR3nt: TGTGCCAGCAGCTTAGAATGGGGGCTCTACGAGCAGTACTTC
CDR3aa: CASSLEWGLYEQYF

j_gene: TRBJ2-4
v_gene: TRBV29-1
abundance: many
d_gene: TRBD1
CDR3nt: TGCAGCGTTGAAGAGAGACAGGGGGCTGATGGCATTCAGTACTTC
CDR3aa: CSVEERQGADGIQYF

j_gene: TRBJ1-6
v_gene: TRBV28
abundance: many
d_gene: .
CDR3nt: TGTGCCAGCAGGAAAGCCAGGGGCAATAATTCACCCCTCCACTTT
CDR3aa: CASRKARGNNSPLHF

j_gene: TRBJ2-1
v_gene: TRBV12-3/TRBV12-4
abundance: many
d_gene: .
CDR3nt: TGTGCCAGCACTATTCGACTAGACACTGAGCAGTTCTTC
CDR3aa: CASTIRLDTEQFF

j_gene: TRBJ2-1
v_gene: TRBV5-5
abundance: .
d_gene: .
CDR3nt: TGTGCCAGCAGCTTCAGGAGCGGAGCCTACAATGAGCAGTTCTTC
CDR3aa: CASSFRSGAYNEQFF

j_gene: TRBJ2-2
v_gene: TRBV6-4
abundance: many
d_gene: .
CDR3nt: TGTGCCAGCCAGGAGGGACCGAACACCGGGGAGCTGTTTTTT
CDR3aa: CASQEGPNTGELFF

j_gene: TRBJ2-2
v_gene: TRBV7-9
abundance: .
d_gene: TRBD2
CDR3nt: TGTGCCAGCAGCCGCGGGAGTCCCGACACCGGGGAGCTGTTTTTT
CDR3aa: CASSRGSPDTGELFF

j_gene: TRBJ2-7
v_gene: TRBV7-2
abundance: many
d_gene: TRBD2
CDR3nt: TGTGCCAGCAGCTTAGTGGGGACTAGCGGGATCTGGCAGTACTTC
CDR3aa: CASSLVGTSGIWQYF

j_gene: TRBJ2-3
v_gene: TRBV7-2
abundance: many
d_gene: .
CDR3nt: TGTGCCACGGAGTGGAGGCCGGGAGATACGCAGTATTTT
CDR3aa: CATEWRPGDTQYF

j_gene: TRBJ2-7
v_gene: TRBV20-1
abundance: few
d_gene: TRBD1
CDR3nt: TGCAGTGCGTGGACAGGAAGGTCGTGGTCCTACGAGCAGTACTTC
CDR3aa: CSAWTGRSWSYEQYF

j_gene: TRBJ2-4
v_gene: TRBV6-1
abundance: .
d_gene: TRBD2
CDR3nt: TGTGCCAGCAGTGAAGCAGGGACTAGCGGGCCCAAAAACATTCAGTACTTC
CDR3aa: CASSEAGTSGPKNIQYF